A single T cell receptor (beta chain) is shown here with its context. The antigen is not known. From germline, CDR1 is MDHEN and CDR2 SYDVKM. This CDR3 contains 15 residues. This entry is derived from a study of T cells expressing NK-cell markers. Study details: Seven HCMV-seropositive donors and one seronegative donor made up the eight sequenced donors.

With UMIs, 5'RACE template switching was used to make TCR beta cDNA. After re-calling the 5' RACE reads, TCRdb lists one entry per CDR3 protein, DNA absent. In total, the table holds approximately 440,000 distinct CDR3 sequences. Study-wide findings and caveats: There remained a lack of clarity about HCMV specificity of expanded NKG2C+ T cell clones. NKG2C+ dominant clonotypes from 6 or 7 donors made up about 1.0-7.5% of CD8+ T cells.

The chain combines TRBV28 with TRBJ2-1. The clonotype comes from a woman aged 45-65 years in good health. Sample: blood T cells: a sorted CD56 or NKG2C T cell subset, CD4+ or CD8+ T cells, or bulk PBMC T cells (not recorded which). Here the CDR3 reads CASSSVGEVNNEQFF.